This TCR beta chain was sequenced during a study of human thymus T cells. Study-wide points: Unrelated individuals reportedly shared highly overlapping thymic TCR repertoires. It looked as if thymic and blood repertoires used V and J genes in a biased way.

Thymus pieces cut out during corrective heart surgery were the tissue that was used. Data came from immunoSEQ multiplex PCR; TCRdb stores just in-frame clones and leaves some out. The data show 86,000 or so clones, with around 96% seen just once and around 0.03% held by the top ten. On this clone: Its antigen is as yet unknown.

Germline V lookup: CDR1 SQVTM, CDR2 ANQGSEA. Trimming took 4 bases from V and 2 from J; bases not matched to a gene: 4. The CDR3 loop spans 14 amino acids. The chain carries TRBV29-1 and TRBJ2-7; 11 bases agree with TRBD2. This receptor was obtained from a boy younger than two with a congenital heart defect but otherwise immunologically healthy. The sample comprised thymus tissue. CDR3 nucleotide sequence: TGCAGCGTTGGCCTAGCGGGGGGCACCTACGAGCAGTACTTC. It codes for CSVGLAGGTYEQYF.